This TCR beta chain comes out of a study of cytomegalovirus exposure and HLA in healthy donors. Whole-study results and caveats: For most TCR sequences rarity was the rule, although some public TCRs occurred in many donors.

PCR amplification relied on 60 Vbeta primers (plus 13 Jbeta primers). Sequencing used immunoSEQ multiplex PCR; TCRdb keeps in-frame clones, though not all of them. Of about 190,000 clones in the sample, 85% to 90% were seen once. A note on this clone: Antigen: not known.

Germline V gene data show CDR1 as SGHKS and CDR2 as YYEKEE (reference sequence). Between the trimmed V and J ends, which lost 2 bases and 5 bases, there was a span of 10 bases. This CDR3 spans 13 amino acids. This chain links TRBV5-5 with TRBJ2-5; D unresolved. The clonotype originates from a young man in good health and CMV-seronegative. Sequenced input: PBMCs. The CDR3 DNA is TGTGCCAGCAGCTTAAGTCCCGAGGAGACCCAGTACTTC. Translated, it gives CASSLSPEETQYF.